The source of this T cell receptor beta chain is a study of OX40 agonist ivuxolimab in advanced cancers. Looking at the study overall: The mean age was approximately 60 years, ranging from about 23 to 79, with roughly four fifths of participants male. Broader study findings: CD8+ T cells averaged more expanded clones than CD4+.

Details on this clone: Its antigen is not identified.

The method was immunoSEQ multiplex PCR; TCRdb's version includes in-frame clones alone and lacks a portion of them. The repertoire holds about 74,000 clones, with approximately 87% as singletons. The CDR3 covers 20 residues. CDR1 is KGHSH and CDR2 is LQKENI in the germline V gene. V lost 3 bases and J lost 0; bases outside the gene matches: 15. This TCR was recovered from an adult with an advanced solid tumor such as melanoma, head and neck, liver or kidney cancer. This specimen consisted of CD4+ or CD8+ T cells sorted from blood, obtained in a trial of the OX40 agonist ivuxolimab. The chain uses TRBV18 and TRBJ2-7, with 12 bases lining up with TRBD2. CDR3 sequence reads: CASSPLGLAGTVNPSYEQYF. DNA for the CDR3: TGTGCCAGCTCACCTCTCGGACTAGCGGGGACAGTCAACCCCTCCTACGAGCAGTACTTC. The whole variable domain, remainder taken from reference TRBV18 and TRBJ2-7, is NAGVMQNPRHLVRRRGQEARLRCSPMKGHSHVYWYRQLPEEGLKFMVYLQKENIIDESGMPKERFSAEFPKEGPSILRIQQVVRGDSAAYFCASSPLGLAGTVNPSYEQYFGPGTRLTVT.